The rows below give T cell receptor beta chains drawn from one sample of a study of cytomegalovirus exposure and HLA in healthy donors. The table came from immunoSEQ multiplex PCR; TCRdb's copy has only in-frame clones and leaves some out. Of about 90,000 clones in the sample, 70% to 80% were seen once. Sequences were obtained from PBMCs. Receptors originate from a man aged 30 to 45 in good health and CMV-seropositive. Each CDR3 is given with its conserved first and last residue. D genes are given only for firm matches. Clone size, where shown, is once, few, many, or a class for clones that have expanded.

CDR3aa: CASSLWGPSKETQYF
CDR3nt: TGTGCCAGCAGTTTGTGGGGGCCAAGTAAAGAGACCCAGTACTTC
j_gene: TRBJ2-5
d_gene: NA
abundance: few
v_gene: TRBV28

CDR3aa: CASSLTGQGNNEQFF
CDR3nt: TGTGCCAGCTCACTTACGGGACAGGGGAACAATGAGCAGTTCTTC
j_gene: TRBJ2-1
d_gene: TRBD1
abundance: NA
v_gene: TRBV18

CDR3aa: CASSPGTGEDQPQHF
CDR3nt: TGTGCCAGCAGCCCCGGGACAGGGGAGGATCAGCCCCAGCATTTT
j_gene: TRBJ1-5
d_gene: TRBD1
abundance: NA
v_gene: TRBV5-8

CDR3aa: CAWNWAGWNVLTF
CDR3nt: TGTGCCTGGAATTGGGCAGGGTGGAACGTCCTGACTTTC
j_gene: TRBJ2-6
d_gene: NA
abundance: NA
v_gene: TRBV30

CDR3aa: CASSASGGTGVLGTEAFF
CDR3nt: TGTGCCAGCAGCGCCTCCGGCGGGACAGGGGTCTTGGGGACTGAAGCTTTCTTT
j_gene: TRBJ1-1
d_gene: TRBD1
abundance: NA
v_gene: TRBV9

CDR3aa: CASSYNRLAGYPF
CDR3nt: TGTGCCAGCAGTTATAATCGGTTGGCGGGCTACCCCTTC
j_gene: TRBJ1-2
d_gene: NA
abundance: few
v_gene: TRBV6-5

CDR3aa: CASSIWGAEAFF
CDR3nt: TGTGCCAGTAGTATCTGGGGGGCTGAAGCTTTCTTT
j_gene: TRBJ1-1
d_gene: NA
abundance: once
v_gene: TRBV19

CDR3aa: CASSLVEAASGGYTF
CDR3nt: TGTGCCAGCAGCTTGGTGGAGGCCGCCTCGGGCGGCTACACCTTC
j_gene: TRBJ1-2
d_gene: NA
abundance: NA
v_gene: TRBV5-4

CDR3aa: CASSEGTGFGELFF
CDR3nt: TGCGCCAGCAGCGAAGGGACAGGGTTTGGGGAGCTGTTTTTT
j_gene: TRBJ2-2
d_gene: TRBD1
abundance: NA
v_gene: TRBV5-1

CDR3aa: CASSSMRGGDEQFF
CDR3nt: TGTGCCAGCAGCTCCATGCGGGGGGGTGATGAGCAGTTCTTC
j_gene: TRBJ2-1
d_gene: TRBD2
abundance: NA
v_gene: TRBV5-6

CDR3aa: CASSQESVTYEQYF
CDR3nt: TGCGCCAGCAGCCAAGAATCAGTTACCTACGAGCAGTACTTC
j_gene: TRBJ2-7
d_gene: NA
abundance: NA
v_gene: TRBV4-3

CDR3aa: CASSPFQGAVSEKLFF
CDR3nt: TGTGCCAGCAGCCCCTTTCAGGGGGCGGTAAGTGAAAAACTGTTTTTT
j_gene: TRBJ1-4
d_gene: TRBD1
abundance: NA
v_gene: TRBV5-6

CDR3aa: CASSSNLEAFF
CDR3nt: TGTGCCAGCAGTTCAAACCTAGAAGCTTTCTTT
j_gene: TRBJ1-1
d_gene: NA
abundance: NA
v_gene: TRBV6-5

CDR3aa: CASRRQGAWNQPQHF
CDR3nt: TGTGCCAGCAGGAGACAGGGGGCCTGGAATCAGCCCCAGCATTTT
j_gene: TRBJ1-5
d_gene: TRBD1
abundance: once
v_gene: TRBV2

CDR3aa: CSVATGMGTEAFF
CDR3nt: TGCAGCGTTGCTACAGGGATGGGCACTGAAGCTTTCTTT
j_gene: TRBJ1-1
d_gene: NA
abundance: NA
v_gene: TRBV29-1

CDR3aa: CASIGTGTFYNEQFF
CDR3nt: TGTGCCAGCATCGGGACAGGGACCTTCTACAATGAGCAGTTCTTC
j_gene: TRBJ2-1
d_gene: TRBD1
abundance: NA
v_gene: TRBV27

CDR3aa: CASSLTTWSNQPQHF
CDR3nt: TGTGCCAGCAGTTTAACAACATGGAGCAATCAGCCCCAGCATTTT
j_gene: TRBJ1-5
d_gene: NA
abundance: few
v_gene: TRBV27

CDR3aa: CASSPPEENNEQFF
CDR3nt: TGTGCCAGCAGCCCCCCCGAGGAGAACAATGAGCAGTTCTTC
j_gene: TRBJ2-1
d_gene: NA
abundance: NA
v_gene: TRBV5-4

CDR3aa: CASSEWGVADRNYGYTF
CDR3nt: TGTGCCAGCAGTGAGTGGGGGGTGGCAGACCGAAACTATGGCTACACCTTC
j_gene: TRBJ1-2
d_gene: NA
abundance: NA
v_gene: TRBV6-1

CDR3aa: CASSEERGTGDQPQHF
CDR3nt: TGCGCCAGCAGTGAAGAACGCGGGACAGGAGATCAGCCCCAGCATTTT
j_gene: TRBJ1-5
d_gene: TRBD1
abundance: NA
v_gene: TRBV10-1

CDR3aa: CASSLESSGSYEQYF
CDR3nt: TGTGCCAGCAGCTTAGAGAGTAGCGGGAGTTACGAGCAGTACTTC
j_gene: TRBJ2-7
d_gene: TRBD2
abundance: NA
v_gene: TRBV7-2

CDR3aa: CASSGRGAKNIQYF
CDR3nt: TGTGCCAGCAGCGGGCGGGGGGCGAAAAACATTCAGTACTTC
j_gene: TRBJ2-4
d_gene: TRBD2
abundance: NA
v_gene: TRBV27

CDR3aa: CASSLASNQPQHF
CDR3nt: TGTGCCAGCAGCTTGGCGAGCAATCAGCCCCAGCATTTT
j_gene: TRBJ1-5
d_gene: NA
abundance: NA
v_gene: TRBV5-6

CDR3aa: CASSSPSARINPTDGYTF
CDR3nt: TGCGCCAGCAGCTCCCCTTCGGCGCGGATCAACCCTACCGATGGCTACACCTTC
j_gene: TRBJ1-2
d_gene: NA
abundance: few
v_gene: TRBV4-1

CDR3aa: CASSFLGGGPLLNEQFF
CDR3nt: TGTGCCAGCAGCTTTCTCGGGGGGGGTCCCCTACTCAATGAGCAGTTCTTC
j_gene: TRBJ2-1
d_gene: TRBD2
abundance: NA
v_gene: TRBV7-9

CDR3aa: CASSVGGQGGNTIYF
CDR3nt: TGTGCCAGCAGCGTAGGAGGACAGGGGGGAAACACCATATATTTT
j_gene: TRBJ1-3
d_gene: TRBD1
abundance: NA
v_gene: TRBV9

CDR3aa: CASSLDRAREQFF
CDR3nt: TGTGCCAGCAGCTTAGACAGGGCGAGGGAGCAGTTCTTC
j_gene: TRBJ2-1
d_gene: NA
abundance: NA
v_gene: TRBV7-6

CDR3aa: CASSEWQGAQPQHF
CDR3nt: TGTGCCAGCAGTGAGTGGCAGGGCGCCCAGCCCCAGCATTTT
j_gene: TRBJ1-5
d_gene: NA
abundance: NA
v_gene: TRBV2

CDR3aa: CASSSYRDRGRTEAFF
CDR3nt: TGTGCCAGCAGTTCCTACCGGGACAGGGGGCGAACTGAAGCTTTCTTT
j_gene: TRBJ1-1
d_gene: TRBD1
abundance: NA
v_gene: TRBV6-5

CDR3aa: CSTPAGGNTGELFF
CDR3nt: TGCAGCACCCCAGCGGGGGGGAACACCGGGGAGCTGTTTTTT
j_gene: TRBJ2-2
d_gene: TRBD2
abundance: NA
v_gene: TRBV29-1

CDR3aa: CASSVRTSGDYEQYF
CDR3nt: TGTGCCAGCAGCGTTCGGACTAGCGGGGACTACGAGCAGTACTTC
j_gene: TRBJ2-7
d_gene: TRBD2
abundance: once
v_gene: TRBV7-2

CDR3aa: CASSIGQPGLGAYEQYF
CDR3nt: TGTGCCAGTAGTATCGGACAGCCTGGTCTGGGGGCTTACGAGCAGTACTTC
j_gene: TRBJ2-7
d_gene: NA
abundance: NA
v_gene: TRBV19

CDR3aa: CASSLHRGNNEQFF
CDR3nt: TGTGCCAGCAGTTTACACAGGGGTAACAATGAGCAGTTCTTC
j_gene: TRBJ2-1
d_gene: TRBD1
abundance: NA
v_gene: TRBV28

CDR3aa: CASLLGQGFTDTQYF
CDR3nt: TGTGCCAGCCTTCTCGGACAGGGGTTCACGGATACGCAGTATTTT
j_gene: TRBJ2-3
d_gene: TRBD1
abundance: NA
v_gene: TRBV2

CDR3aa: CASSEALVEQFF
CDR3nt: TGTGCCAGCAGTGAGGCTTTGGTTGAGCAGTTCTTC
j_gene: TRBJ2-1
d_gene: NA
abundance: NA
v_gene: TRBV6-1

CDR3aa: CASSSRGSSYNEQFF
CDR3nt: TGTGCCAGCAGCTCGAGGGGGAGCTCCTACAATGAGCAGTTCTTC
j_gene: TRBJ2-1
d_gene: NA
abundance: NA
v_gene: TRBV7-9

CDR3aa: CASSHGTDGANVLTF
CDR3nt: TGCGCCAGCAGCCACGGGACAGATGGGGCCAACGTCCTGACTTTC
j_gene: TRBJ2-6
d_gene: TRBD1
abundance: few
v_gene: TRBV4-3

CDR3aa: CASSLSTGVGYTF
CDR3nt: TGTGCCAGCAGTTTATCGACAGGGGTAGGCTACACCTTC
j_gene: TRBJ1-2
d_gene: TRBD1
abundance: once
v_gene: TRBV27

CDR3aa: CASSQDLPGELFF
CDR3nt: TGCGCCAGCAGCCAAGATCTTCCCGGGGAGCTGTTTTTT
j_gene: TRBJ2-2
d_gene: NA
abundance: NA
v_gene: TRBV4-3

CDR3aa: CASSRAGRTGSEAFF
CDR3nt: TGTGCCAGCAGTCGCGCCGGACGGACGGGGTCTGAAGCTTTCTTT
j_gene: TRBJ1-1
d_gene: NA
abundance: NA
v_gene: TRBV14

CDR3aa: CASRPDRKAYF
CDR3nt: TGTGCCAGCAGACCGGACAGAAAGGCTTACTTC
j_gene: TRBJ2-7
d_gene: NA
abundance: NA
v_gene: TRBV11-2

CDR3aa: CASNKGGENEKLFF
CDR3nt: TGTGCCAGCAACAAAGGAGGGGAAAATGAAAAACTGTTTTTT
j_gene: TRBJ1-4
d_gene: NA
abundance: few
v_gene: TRBV6-6

CDR3aa: CASSLSFQGQQYF
CDR3nt: TGTGCCAGCAGTTTATCTTTCCAGGGTCAGCAGTACTTC
j_gene: TRBJ2-7
d_gene: NA
abundance: NA
v_gene: TRBV27

CDR3aa: CASSPPRRTGPYEQYF
CDR3nt: TGTGCCAGCTCACCCCCCCGTCGGACAGGACCCTACGAGCAGTACTTC
j_gene: TRBJ2-7
d_gene: TRBD1
abundance: NA
v_gene: TRBV18

CDR3aa: CSARGQETQYF
CDR3nt: TGCAGTGCTAGAGGGCAGGAGACCCAGTACTTC
j_gene: TRBJ2-5
d_gene: NA
abundance: NA
v_gene: TRBV20-1

CDR3aa: CASSENGYQETQYF
CDR3nt: TGTGCCAGCAGTGAAAACGGGTACCAAGAGACCCAGTACTTC
j_gene: TRBJ2-5
d_gene: NA
abundance: few
v_gene: TRBV2

CDR3aa: CASSLEGDGYTF
CDR3nt: TGTGCCAGCAGCTTAGAAGGGGATGGCTACACCTTC
j_gene: TRBJ1-2
d_gene: NA
abundance: NA
v_gene: TRBV11-2

CDR3aa: CASSGTGRTEAFF
CDR3nt: TGTGCCAGCAGCGGGACTGGGAGGACTGAAGCTTTCTTT
j_gene: TRBJ1-1
d_gene: NA
abundance: few
v_gene: TRBV27

CDR3aa: CAIKGGEGEKLFF
CDR3nt: TGTGCCATCAAAGGGGGTGAAGGTGAAAAACTGTTTTTT
j_gene: TRBJ1-4
d_gene: NA
abundance: NA
v_gene: TRBV10-3

CDR3aa: CASSLDTGMNTEAFF
CDR3nt: TGCGCCAGCAGCTTGGATACAGGGATGAACACTGAAGCTTTCTTT
j_gene: TRBJ1-1
d_gene: NA
abundance: NA
v_gene: TRBV5-1

CDR3aa: CASSEDRDYGYTF
CDR3nt: TGTGCCAGCAGTGAAGACAGGGACTATGGCTACACCTTC
j_gene: TRBJ1-2
d_gene: NA
abundance: NA
v_gene: TRBV6-1

CDR3aa: CSVVRTRRSYNEQFF
CDR3nt: TGCAGCGTCGTCAGGACTCGGCGCTCCTACAATGAGCAGTTCTTC
j_gene: TRBJ2-1
d_gene: NA
abundance: NA
v_gene: TRBV29-1

CDR3aa: CASSGFGTENTEAFF
CDR3nt: TGTGCCAGTAGTGGGTTTGGGACAGAGAACACTGAAGCTTTCTTT
j_gene: TRBJ1-1
d_gene: TRBD1
abundance: NA
v_gene: TRBV19

CDR3aa: CASSQLDGQPQHF
CDR3nt: TGTGCCAGCAGTCAGTTAGACGGGCAGCCCCAGCATTTT
j_gene: TRBJ1-5
d_gene: NA
abundance: NA
v_gene: TRBV7-9

CDR3aa: CASSEGTVRGAKETQYF
CDR3nt: TGTGCCAGCAGTGAAGGAACGGTGCGGGGGGCGAAGGAGACCCAGTACTTC
j_gene: TRBJ2-5
d_gene: TRBD2
abundance: NA
v_gene: TRBV2

CDR3aa: CASSGTSGRAVQYF
CDR3nt: TGTGCCAGCAGTGGTACTAGCGGGAGGGCCGTGCAGTACTTC
j_gene: TRBJ2-7
d_gene: TRBD2
abundance: NA
v_gene: TRBV2

CDR3aa: CASSVATTGGEQYF
CDR3nt: TGTGCCAGCAGTGTAGCTACGACAGGCGGCGAGCAGTACTTC
j_gene: TRBJ2-7
d_gene: NA
abundance: NA
v_gene: TRBV2